These 21 T cell receptor beta chains share one sample of origin, sequenced in a study of glioma-infiltrating T cells after dendritic cell vaccination. Clones were sequenced by immunoSEQ multiplex PCR, and TCRdb holds only the in-frame ones, with some missing. The table records over 80,000 clones, 85% to 90% of them present only once. The specimen comprised blood, sampled before dendritic cell vaccination. The origin of the receptors is a human donor with glioblastoma.

The chain is built from TRBV10-1 and TRBJ2-1, with 9 bases lining up with TRBD1. V was clipped by 5 bases and J by 7 bases; unmatched bases: 6. This CDR3 region has 14 residues. Germline loops: CDR1 WNHNN, CDR2 SYGVQD (reference sequence). The CDR3, as DNA: TGCGCCAGCAGTCTAGGACAGGGGAGGAATGAGCAGTTCTTC. Translation gives CASSLGQGRNEQFF.

The chain has TRBV19 and TRBJ1-4, with D perhaps TRBD1 (6 bases). Germline-derived CDR1 and CDR2 are LNHDA and SQIVND (reference sequence). Trimming cost V 11 bases and J 0 bases, with 16 bases left between them. There are 15 residues in the CDR3. The DNA for the CDR3 is TGTGCCTCCTTAAGGGGGTCAGCAACTAATGAAAAACTGTTTTTT. Translation gives CASLRGSATNEKLFF.

This clone was recorded once. The V gene is TRBV5-1, the J gene TRBJ2-2; D might be TRBD1 (6 bases). CDR1 and CDR2 from the germline V gene are SGHRS and YFSETQ. CDR3 length equals 14 residues. V lost 2 bases, J lost 6 bases, and 11 bases lay in between. CDR3 in DNA: TGCGCCAGCAGCTTACACAGGGACCCCGGGGAGCTGTTTTTT. This codes for CASSLHRDPGELFF.

This chain links TRBV4-1 with TRBJ1-4; D is undetermined. CDR1 is MGHRA, CDR2 YSYEKL, per germline. The CDR3 has 15 residues. V was shortened by 4 bases and J by 8 bases, with 17 bases between the two germline ends. In DNA, the CDR3 is TGCGCCAGCAGCCTCCAATCGGGGTTAAAGGAAAAACTGTTTTTT. It codes for CASSLQSGLKEKLFF.

This sequence joins TRBV10-3 and TRBJ1-3; 10 nucleotides align to TRBD1. The V gene's germline CDR1 is ENHRY and CDR2 SYGVKD. The CDR3 spans 15 residues. The ends lost 2 bases at V and 6 bases at J; junction bases unmatched: 4. CDR3 sequence reads: CAISEPGTGENTIYF. CDR3 bases: TGTGCCATCAGTGAGCCGGGGACAGGGGAAAACACCATATATTTT.

This clone was detected once. The rearrangement links TRBV2 to TRBJ1-1, with TRBD1 identical over 11 bases. From germline, CDR1 is SNHLY and CDR2 FYNNEI. There are 17 residues in the CDR3. With V trimmed by 9 bases and J by 0 bases, 12 bases remained unmatched. The CDR3 nucleotides read TGTGCCAGTGGCTCCGGGACAGGGGGGGGTTTGAACACTGAAGCTTTCTTT. It encodes CASGSGTGGGLNTEAFF. Together with reference TRBV2 and TRBJ1-1, the CDR3 gives the full variable domain: EPEVTQTPSHQVTQMGQEVILRCVPISNHLYFYWYRQILGQKVEFLVSFYNNEISEKSEIFDDQFSVERPDGSNFTLKIRSTKLEDSAMYFCASGSGTGGGLNTEAFFGQGTRLTVV.

CDR3 nucleotide sequence: TGTGCCAGCAGTCCTTCCGGACAGGGGGGGAACGGCTACACCTTC. Protein product: CASSPSGQGGNGYTF. V usage is TRBV27 and J usage is TRBJ1-2, with TRBD1 matching over 10 bases. J gave up 8 bases and V 5 bases, and 11 bases lay outside the gene matches. Germline assignment: CDR1 MNHEY and CDR2 SMNVEV (reference sequence). The CDR3 is 15 amino acids.

This CDR3 reads CASSVEASGRPDNEQFF. The CDR3 DNA sequence: TGTGCCAGCAGCGTAGAGGCTAGCGGGAGGCCTGACAATGAGCAGTTCTTC. The chain combines TRBV9 with TRBJ2-1; 11 nucleotides agree with TRBD2. The V gene's germline CDR1 is SGDLS and CDR2 YYNGEE. With 0 bases clipped from V and 5 bases from J, the junction kept 7 bases outside the gene matches. The CDR3 has 17 amino acids.

V is TRBV4-1 and J is TRBJ2-7; 10 nucleotides agree with TRBD2. The CDR3 totals 15 residues. The ends lost 4 bases at V and 1 base at J; junction bases unmatched: 4. Germline V CDR1 and CDR2: MGHRA, YSYEKL. CDR3 in amino acids: CASSPGLARSYEQYF. CDR3 sequence (DNA): TGCGCCAGCAGCCCGGGACTAGCGCGGTCCTACGAGCAGTACTTC.

This clone turned up a few times. This rearrangement joins TRBV7-2 to TRBJ2-7; perhaps TRBD1 as D (6 bases). The V end lost 5 bases, the J end lost 2 bases, and 25 bases lay between the germline ends. The length of the CDR3 is 18 residues. Per the germline V gene, CDR1 is SGHTA and CDR2 is FQGNSA. The CDR3 is CASSITGFEGLPAYEQYF. CDR3 DNA: TGTGCCAGCAGCATCACAGGGTTCGAGGGATTACCCGCCTACGAGCAGTACTTC.

The table lists this clone with a count of one. The V and J genes are TRBV2 and TRBJ2-3; no clear D gene. Germline V lookup: CDR1 SNHLY, CDR2 FYNNEI. Trimming stripped 5 bases from V and 6 bases from J, with 9 bases between. The CDR3 covers 12 residues. The CDR3 nucleotides read TGTGCCAGCAGTCCCTCTAGTGATACGCAGTATTTT. It codes for CASSPSSDTQYF.

This sequence joins TRBV5-1 and TRBJ2-2; 8 bases agree with TRBD1. The V segment lost 2 bases and the J segment 5 bases; nucleotides outside the gene matches: 8. The CDR3 runs 16 residues. Germline V lookup: CDR1 SGHRS, CDR2 YFSETQ. DNA of the CDR3: TGCGCCAGCAGCTTAACGACAGGGGAGAGGACCGGGGAGCTGTTTTTT. It encodes CASSLTTGERTGELFF.

V gene TRBV10-3 combines with J gene TRBJ2-7; 9 bases line up with TRBD1. V shed 9 bases, J shed 2 bases, and the junction held 5 bases outside the gene matches. Per germline, CDR1 ENHRY and CDR2 SYGVKD. This CDR3 is 13 amino acids long. Written as DNA, the CDR3 is TGTGCCATGGGACAGGGCGGGACCTACGAGCAGTACTTC. This sequence encodes CAMGQGGTYEQYF.

The chain is built from TRBV27 and TRBJ2-7; possible D gene TRBD1, 5 bases. Per the germline V gene, CDR1 is MNHEY and CDR2 is SMNVEV (reference sequence). Deletions cut 2 bases from V and 2 bases from J, with 7 bases between. This CDR3 comprises 13 residues. The chain's CDR3 is CASSLGAPYEQYF. DNA of the CDR3: TGTGCCAGCAGTTTAGGGGCACCCTACGAGCAGTACTTC.

The rearrangement joins TRBV30 to TRBJ2-3; D possibly corresponds to TRBD2 (6 bases). The germline V gene has CDR1 GTSNPN and CDR2 SVGIG (reference sequence). The CDR3 has 15 residues. Trimming pared 3 bases from V and 4 bases from J, leaving 17 bases between. CDR3 DNA sequence: TGTGCCTGGAGCGCCTGGGGAGGTTCGGCAGATACGCAGTATTTT. Translating gives CAWSAWGGSADTQYF.

The V gene is TRBV5-1, the J gene TRBJ2-1; 8 positions match TRBD1. CDR3 size: 15 residues. V shed 5 bases and J 5 bases; nucleotides not matched to a gene: 9. The V gene's germline CDR1 is SGHRS and CDR2 YFSETQ. The CDR3 DNA reads TGCGCCAGCAGAGGGCGGACAGGGCGGAACAATGAGCAGTTCTTC. Residues: CASRGRTGRNNEQFF.

The chain recombines TRBV6-1 with TRBJ2-2; D may be TRBD2 (5 bases). Trimming pared 8 bases from V and 1 base from J, leaving 5 bases between. The CDR3 length is 12 residues. Germline values: CDR1 MNHNS, CDR2 SASEGT. The CDR3 sequence: CASRGNTGELFF. CDR3 nucleotides: TGTGCCAGCCGGGGGAACACCGGGGAGCTGTTTTTT.

This chain joins TRBV18 and TRBJ1-2, with D tentatively TRBD1 (6 bases). Trimming pared 5 bases from V and 2 bases from J, leaving 9 bases between. Germline V gene lookup returns CDR1 KGHSH and CDR2 LQKENI. This CDR3 has 13 amino acids. The CDR3 bases are TGTGCCAGCTCAACGGACAGCAACTATGGCTACACCTTC. Its translation: CASSTDSNYGYTF.

The rearrangement links TRBV5-1 to TRBJ1-2; D is undetermined. This CDR3 is 13 amino acids long. V gave up 2 bases and J gave up 6 bases, with 11 bases separating them. In germline, CDR1 is SGHRS, CDR2 YFSETQ. The CDR3 bases are TGCGCCAGCAGCTTCGATCGGGGAGATGGCTACACCTTC. Translating it yields CASSFDRGDGYTF.

With respect to this clone: The germline gene is not matched at one end of the junction; a read error may be the cause. Other nucleotide sequences in the sample specify the same CDR3. The V call is TRBV6-5, the J call TRBJ1-6, with no clear D. CDR1 and CDR2 (germline): MNHEY, SVGAGI. This CDR3 is built from 14 residues. CDR3 region: CASSLRGNNSPLHF. In DNA, the CDR3 is TGTGCCAGCAGTCTACGGGGTAATAATTCCCCCCTCCACTTT.

The chain has TRBV19 and TRBJ1-2; 9 bases are shared with TRBD1. CDR3 length: 15 amino acids. Germline CDR1 and CDR2: LNHDA and SQIVND (reference sequence). Trimming removed 6 bases from V and 0 bases from J; junction bases left unmatched: 5. As DNA, the CDR3 is TGTGCCAGTAGAAGTTGGACAGGGGCTAACTATGGCTACACCTTC. This sequence encodes CASRSWTGANYGYTF.